The T cell receptor (beta chain) under discussion was sequenced for a study of identical twins. Germline CDR1 is SGHRS and CDR2 is YFSETQ. This CDR3 is 14 amino acids long. V gave up 4 bases and J gave up 2 bases, with 13 bases separating them. This clonotype came up a few times. TCRdb reprocessed the 5' RACE reads with MiXCR, giving one entry per CDR3 protein. The table records 1.5 million to 2 million distinct CDR3 sequences, about 32% of them present only once. The receptor's source is a newborn girl in good health. Sequencing used cord blood. The chain links TRBV5-1 to TRBJ2-7; D might be TRBD1 or TRBD2, each matching 5 bases. The CDR3 sequence is CASSVSGATYEQYF. CDR3 nucleotide sequence: TGCGCCAGCAGCGTTTCCGGGGCAACCTACGAGCAGTACTTC.